The entry that follows covers one T cell receptor (beta chain) sequence. A junction boundary mismatches the germline segment, possibly from a read error. The CDR3 length is 12 residues. Germline CDR1 MNHEY, CDR2 SMNVEV (reference sequence). This sample was taken from a study of blood T cell repertoires in COVID-19. Study context: Sources were T cells, B-cell-depleted T cells, or PBMCs; the material itself was cDNA or gDNA.

Assay used: immunoSEQ multiplex PCR; TCRdb lists only in-frame clones, some missing. Altogether 100,000 to 120,000 clones are present, 76% being singletons, with the ten largest covering around 4%. The source material was peripheral blood. This clonotype was obtained from an elderly woman with acute or convalescent COVID-19. The chain carries TRBV27 and TRBJ2-3; D is uncertain. CDR3 bases: TGTGCCAGCAGCCCACCCACAAATACGCAGTATTTT. Translation: CASSPPTNTQYF.